One sample yielded the 24 T cell receptor beta chains listed below, sequenced in a study of blood T cell repertoires in COVID-19. Clones were sequenced by immunoSEQ multiplex PCR, and TCRdb holds only the in-frame ones, with some missing. Of about 120,000 clones listed, roughly 91% were seen once; the top ten hold about 20%. The sequencing sample was made of peripheral blood. The receptors were sampled from a human donor with acute or convalescent COVID-19. The donor label of this sample is uncertain.

The V and J genes are TRBV28 and TRBJ2-5; 8 bases are shared with TRBD1. Unmatched junction bases numbered 5, after V lost 4 bases and J lost 1 base. Germline assignment: CDR1 MDHEN and CDR2 SYDVKM. This CDR3 spans 15 amino acids. CDR3 loop: CASSSAGTGQETQYF. DNA of the CDR3: TGTGCCAGCAGTTCGGCCGGGACAGGCCAAGAGACCCAGTACTTC.

The chain joins TRBV6-1 to TRBJ2-6; D ambiguous. V dropped 3 bases and J dropped 0 bases, with 12 bases sitting between them. Germline CDR1 and CDR2: MNHNS and SASEGT. The CDR3 covers 17 residues. The DNA for the CDR3 is TGTGCCAGCAGTGAGTTGGTACAGAGCTCTGGGGCCAACGTCCTGACTTTC. Residues: CASSELVQSSGANVLTF.

The CDR3 is CASSSFEGGKQFF. CDR3 sequence (DNA): TGTGCCAGCAGTTCATTCGAGGGAGGAAAGCAGTTCTTC. The chain couples TRBV27 to TRBJ2-1; weak D call: TRBD2 (6 bases). Germline V gene sequence: CDR1 MNHEY, CDR2 SMNVEV (reference sequence). The CDR3 runs to 13 residues. Trimming removed 4 bases from V and 11 bases from J, with 15 bases in between.

This chain uses TRBV30 with TRBJ2-7; 10 bases are shared with TRBD1. V was clipped by 5 bases and J by 3 bases; unmatched bases: 19. Germline V gene sequence: CDR1 GTSNPN, CDR2 SVGIG (reference sequence). CDR3 size: 18 residues. The CDR3 DNA sequence: TGTGCCTGGGCTGAGCCGGGACAGGGGATTGACCACAACTACGAGCAGTACTTC. This sequence encodes CAWAEPGQGIDHNYEQYF.

The chain is built from TRBV20-1 and TRBJ1-2; D unresolved. The CDR3 contains 11 residues. Germline V gives CDR1 DFQATT, CDR2 SNEGSKA (reference sequence). Between the trimmed V and J ends, which lost 3 bases and 7 bases, there was a span of 9 bases. The chain's CDR3 is CSARAWAGYTF. CDR3 DNA: TGCAGTGCTAGGGCGTGGGCTGGCTACACCTTC.

CDR3 in amino acids: CASSLALTGFDEAFF. The CDR3, as DNA: TGTGCCAGCAGCTTAGCCCTTACAGGGTTCGACGAAGCTTTCTTT. V usage is TRBV7-9 and J usage is TRBJ1-1, with D maybe TRBD1 (6 bases). The CDR3 runs 15 residues. Trimming removed 0 bases from V and 8 bases from J, with 16 bases in between. In germline, CDR1 is SEHNR, CDR2 FQNEAQ (reference sequence).

V usage is TRBV6-5 and J usage is TRBJ2-7, with a weak D call TRBD1 (5 bases). The CDR3 is made up of 15 amino acids. From germline, CDR1 is MNHEY and CDR2 SVGAGI. The V and J ends lost 6 bases and 0 bases respectively, with 15 bases between them. The CDR3 nucleotides read TGTGCCAGCAGCCCCCAGGGCCAGGCCTCCTACGAGCAGTACTTC. Amino acid sequence: CASSPQGQASYEQYF.

The gene calls are TRBV28 and TRBJ1-6; 9 bases map to TRBD1. CDR1 is MDHEN, CDR2 SYDVKM, per germline. The CDR3 consists of 15 residues. The V segment lost 4 bases and the J segment 9 bases; nucleotides outside the gene matches: 7. In DNA, the CDR3 is TGTGCCAGCAGTTCGTACAGGGGGCAGACTTCACCCCTCCACTTT. As protein: CASSSYRGQTSPLHF.

This rearrangement joins TRBV19 to TRBJ2-7, with TRBD1 identical over 9 bases. The CDR3 has 14 residues. Germline V gene data show CDR1 as LNHDA and CDR2 as SQIVND (reference sequence). V was clipped by 7 bases and J by 2 bases; unmatched bases: 6. The CDR3 region has the DNA TGTGCCAGTACCCCGGGACAGGGTCCCTACGAGCAGTACTTC. This translates into CASTPGQGPYEQYF.

This chain uses TRBV4-3 with TRBJ1-4, with TRBD1 as a possible D gene (5 bases). The V end was cut by 4 bases, the J end by 3 bases, with 18 bases between. CDR1 and CDR2 from the germline V gene are LGHNA and YSLEER. The CDR3 covers 17 residues. The CDR3 spells CASSRGDRGRANEKLFF. Written as DNA, the CDR3 is TGCGCCAGCAGCCGGGGGGACCGGGGTAGAGCTAATGAAAAACTGTTTTTT.

The genes are TRBV19 and TRBJ1-2, with no clear D. Trimming left V 4 bases short and J 5 bases short, with 17 bases between. The CDR3 is 15 residues long. In germline, CDR1 is LNHDA, CDR2 SQIVND (reference sequence). The CDR3 DNA reads as TGTGCCAGTAGTACGGGAGAACTATGGGGATATGGCTACACCTTC. Residues: CASSTGELWGYGYTF.

The chain uses TRBV7-6 and TRBJ2-4, with 9 bases lining up with TRBD1. V shed 5 bases and J 2 bases; nucleotides not matched to a gene: 7. This CDR3 contains 16 residues. Germline V gene data show CDR1 as SGHVS and CDR2 as FNYEAQ. The CDR3 region has the DNA TGTGCCAGCAGCCCGGGGACAGGGAGGACCAAAAACATTCAGTACTTC. Its translation: CASSPGTGRTKNIQYF.

This rearrangement joins TRBV2 to TRBJ2-2, with TRBD1 identical over 7 bases. This CDR3 has 18 residues. Germline V gene data show CDR1 as SNHLY and CDR2 as FYNNEI. With 6 bases clipped from V and 3 bases from J, the junction kept 16 bases outside the gene matches. The CDR3 reads CASRKTYGQVQDTGELFF. The DNA of the CDR3 is TGTGCCAGCAGGAAGACTTACGGACAGGTGCAGGACACCGGGGAGCTGTTTTTT. Looking up the rest from reference TRBV2 and TRBJ2-2 gives the full variable domain: EPEVTQTPSHQVTQMGQEVILRCVPISNHLYFYWYRQILGQKVEFLVSFYNNEISEKSEIFDDQFSVERPDGSNFTLKIRSTKLEDSAMYFCASRKTYGQVQDTGELFFGEGSRLTVL.

This clone occurred once. The chain combines TRBV12-3 or TRBV12-4 with TRBJ2-2; tentatively, D is TRBD2 (5 bases). The V end lost 1 base, the J end lost 15 bases, and 15 bases lay between the germline ends. This CDR3 comprises 13 residues. In DNA, the CDR3 is TGTGCCAGCAGTTTAGGCGGGCACCGCGTAATGTTTTTT. Its protein product is CASSLGGHRVMFF.

The chain combines TRBV7-8 with TRBJ1-2, with a weak D call TRBD1 (5 bases). Germline loops: CDR1 SGHVS, CDR2 FQNEAQ. V was clipped by 5 bases and J by 9 bases, with 16 bases between them. The CDR3 extends over 13 amino acids. DNA of the CDR3: TGTGCCAGCAGCCGCGAGGACCGACAGAGCTACACCTTC. This sequence encodes CASSREDRQSYTF.

The V and J genes are TRBV18 and TRBJ1-4, with 10 bases identical to TRBD1. Germline assignment: CDR1 KGHSH and CDR2 LQKENI. V lost 3 bases, J lost 5 bases, and 3 bases stayed unmatched. This CDR3 contains 15 residues. This CDR3 reads CASSPRTGGNEKLFF. Written as DNA, the CDR3 is TGTGCCAGCTCACCTCGGACAGGGGGAAATGAAAAACTGTTTTTT.

This sequence joins TRBV7-2 and TRBJ1-2, with a weak D call TRBD1 (6 bases). Germline CDR1 SGHTA, CDR2 FQGNSA. Trimming removed 5 bases at V and 0 bases at J, with 10 bases between. CDR3 length: 14 residues. The CDR3 loop is CASSRDTTNYGYTF. The CDR3 nucleotides are TGTGCCAGCAGCCGGGACACTACTAACTATGGCTACACCTTC.

V usage is TRBV7-7 and J usage is TRBJ1-1; 11 bases line up with TRBD1. CDR3 length equals 18 residues. The germline V gene has CDR1 SSHAT and CDR2 FNYEAQ (reference sequence). Trimming took 6 bases from V and 0 from J; bases not matched to a gene: 12. The CDR3 DNA sequence: TGTGCCAGCAGTCCCTTGGGACAGGGGGGCGATGTGAACACTGAAGCTTTCTTT. The encoded protein is CASSPLGQGGDVNTEAFF.

The V and J genes are TRBV7-3 and TRBJ2-7; 9 positions agree with TRBD1. The length of the CDR3 is 14 residues. The germline gives CDR1 SGHTA, CDR2 FQGTGA. V dropped 5 bases and J dropped 9; count of bases not matched to a gene: 11. The CDR3 coding sequence is TGTGCCAGCAGCCCTTCGGGACAGGGTGAGGGGCAGTACTTC. It yields the protein CASSPSGQGEGQYF.

The V gene is TRBV5-1, the J gene TRBJ1-2; possibly TRBD1 for D (5 bases). The CDR3 loop spans 14 amino acids. Germline V gene data show CDR1 as SGHRS and CDR2 as YFSETQ. The V gene lost 0 bases and the J gene lost 8 bases, with 14 bases spanning the gap. The CDR3 spells CASSLAGGKRGYTF. The CDR3 DNA is TGCGCCAGCAGCTTGGCCGGGGGGAAACGAGGCTACACCTTC.

This chain joins TRBV5-1 and TRBJ1-1, with D possibly matching TRBD1 (6 bases). V was pared by 1 base and J by 3 bases, with 13 bases between. CDR1 and CDR2 from the germline V gene are SGHRS and YFSETQ. This CDR3 comprises 15 residues. CDR3 sequence: CASSLNPGADTEAFF. The CDR3 region has the DNA TGCGCCAGCAGCTTGAACCCAGGGGCTGACACTGAAGCTTTCTTT. Based on the CDR3 plus reference TRBV5-1 and TRBJ1-1, the full variable domain is KAGVTQTPRYLIKTRGQQVTLSCSPISGHRSVSWYQQTPGQGLQFLFEYFSETQRNKGNFPGRFSGRQFSNSRSEMNVSTLELGDSALYLCASSLNPGADTEAFFGQGTRLTVV.

This chain links TRBV2 with TRBJ2-1; no clear D gene. The CDR3 is made up of 15 amino acids. The ends were cut back, 2 bases at V and 0 bases at J, with 8 bases in the middle. CDR1 SNHLY and CDR2 FYNNEI come from the germline V gene. The chain's CDR3 is CASSENFSSYNEQFF. In nucleotides, the CDR3 is TGTGCCAGCAGTGAAAACTTTAGCTCCTACAATGAGCAGTTCTTC.

This chain uses TRBV5-1 with TRBJ1-1; 10 nucleotides match TRBD1. This CDR3 contains 15 residues. The germline gives CDR1 SGHRS, CDR2 YFSETQ. V gave up 3 bases and J gave up 3 bases; unmatched junction bases: 5. The CDR3 region has the DNA TGCGCCAGCAGCTGGGGACAGGGGCATTACACTGAAGCTTTCTTT. It codes for CASSWGQGHYTEAFF.

This rearrangement joins TRBV28 to TRBJ1-1; 12 positions agree with TRBD1. J gave up 1 base and V 7 bases, and 16 bases lay outside the gene matches. The CDR3 covers 19 residues. Germline assignment: CDR1 MDHEN and CDR2 SYDVKM. The CDR3 here is CASIPSLGGQGASNTEAFF. In DNA form, the CDR3 reads TGTGCCAGCATTCCGTCCCTGGGGGGACAGGGGGCGTCGAACACTGAAGCTTTCTTT.